The 8 T cell receptor beta chains listed next were all sequenced from one sample in a study of T cell responses to AZD1222 COVID-19 vaccine. This table comes from immunoSEQ multiplex PCR, and its TCRdb copy is limited to in-frame clones, with some not included. The data contain 85,000 to 120,000 clones, approximately 86% of them singletons. Sample: peripheral blood, taken on day 0 of AZD1222 vaccination. The receptor source for this set is an adult in good health.

The chain joins TRBV6-5 to TRBJ2-1, with 10 bases matching TRBD2. The CDR3 sequence is 15 residues long. J lost 8 bases, V lost 0 bases, and 4 bases had no gene match. CDR1 and CDR2 from the germline V gene are MNHEY and SVGAGI. This CDR3 is CASSYSSGGADEQFF. For the CDR3, the DNA is TGTGCCAGCAGTTACTCGAGCGGGGGGGCAGATGAGCAGTTCTTC.

In regard to this clone: The sample has other DNA sequences that encode this CDR3 too. The chain links TRBV19 to TRBJ2-5; no reliable D call. The CDR3 contains 12 residues. The germline CDR1 and CDR2 sequences are LNHDA and SQIVND (reference sequence). Trimming stripped 3 bases from V and 5 bases from J, with 7 bases between. CDR3 DNA sequence: TGTGCCAGTAGTATTGCTGGGGAGACCCAGTACTTC. Its translation is CASSIAGETQYF.

This rearrangement joins TRBV7-6 to TRBJ2-3; no firm D call. This CDR3 is built from 16 residues. Germline assignment: CDR1 SGHVS and CDR2 FNYEAQ. V dropped 2 bases and J dropped 0 bases, with 12 bases sitting between them. CDR3 nucleotides: TGTGCCAGCAGCTTAATGGATGTGACTAGCACAGATACGCAGTATTTT. It is translated as CASSLMDVTSTDTQYF.

This clone came up once. J is TRBJ2-3 and V is TRBV4-2; 9 bases line up with TRBD2. Germline values: CDR1 LGHNA, CDR2 YNFKEQ. The J segment lost 4 bases and the V segment lost 2 bases, leaving 13 bases of the junction unmatched. CDR3 length equals 18 residues. The CDR3 reads CASSQRPSAGGLADTQYF. The DNA of the CDR3 is TGTGCCAGCAGCCAACGCCCATCAGCGGGGGGCCTGGCAGATACGCAGTATTTT.

V and J are TRBV10-3 and TRBJ1-5, with D unresolved. The CDR3 is made up of 14 amino acids. Germline assignment: CDR1 ENHRY and CDR2 SYGVKD. V lost 3 bases, J lost 2 bases, and 8 bases lay in between. In nucleotides, the CDR3 is TGTGCCATCAGTGAACTCGGGGGCAATCAGCCCCAGCATTTT. It specifies CAISELGGNQPQHF.

The chain carries TRBV5-1 and TRBJ1-3; tentatively, D is TRBD1 (5 bases). In germline, CDR1 is SGHRS, CDR2 YFSETQ. CDR3 length: 17 amino acids. Between the trimmed V and J ends, which lost 0 bases and 0 bases, there was a span of 13 bases. The DNA for the CDR3 is TGCGCCAGCAGCTTGGGGAGGAGCAGGGCCTCTGGAAACACCATATATTTT. Translation gives CASSLGRSRASGNTIYF.

This chain's CDR3 is CASTQGPALGYTF. CDR3 nucleotides: TGTGCCAGCACCCAGGGACCGGCTTTGGGCTACACCTTC. The rearrangement joins TRBV6-1 to TRBJ1-2; D may be TRBD1 (5 bases). Germline V gene lookup returns CDR1 MNHNS and CDR2 SASEGT. There are 13 residues in the CDR3. Trimming stripped 7 bases from V and 8 bases from J, with 17 bases between.

The chain employs TRBV6-4 and TRBJ2-3, with no clear D. The CDR3 sequence is 13 residues long. Looked up from germline, CDR1 is MRHNA and CDR2 is SNTAGT. The germline V and J ends were trimmed by 0 bases and 3 bases, with 4 bases remaining between them. CDR3 loop: CASSDSWTDTQYF. The CDR3 bases are TGTGCCAGCAGTGACTCGTGGACAGATACGCAGTATTTT.